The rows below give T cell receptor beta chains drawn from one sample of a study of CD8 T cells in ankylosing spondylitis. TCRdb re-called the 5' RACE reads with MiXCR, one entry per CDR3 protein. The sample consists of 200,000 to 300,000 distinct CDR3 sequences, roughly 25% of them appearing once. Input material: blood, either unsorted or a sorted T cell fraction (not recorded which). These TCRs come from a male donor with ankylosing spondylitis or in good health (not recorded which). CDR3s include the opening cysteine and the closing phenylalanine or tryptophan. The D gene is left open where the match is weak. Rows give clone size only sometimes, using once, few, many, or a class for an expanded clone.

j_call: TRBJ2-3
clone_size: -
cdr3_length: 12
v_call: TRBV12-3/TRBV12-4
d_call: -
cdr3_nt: TGTGCCAGCAGTTTATGGGGAGATACGCAGTATTTT
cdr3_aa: CASSLWGDTQYF

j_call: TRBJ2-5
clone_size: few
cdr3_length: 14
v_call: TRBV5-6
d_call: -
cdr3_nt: TGTGCCAGCAGCTTGGCGGGTTCGCAAGAGACCCAGTACTTC
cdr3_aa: CASSLAGSQETQYF

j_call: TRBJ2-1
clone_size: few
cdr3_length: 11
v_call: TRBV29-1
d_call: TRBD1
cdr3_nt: TGCAGCGTTGATGGACAGGCGGCGCAGTTCTTC
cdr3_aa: CSVDGQAAQFF

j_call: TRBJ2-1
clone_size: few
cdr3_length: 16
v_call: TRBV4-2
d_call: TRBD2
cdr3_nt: TGTGCCAGCAGCCCACTTAGCGGGGGGGCGGGGAATGAGCAGTTCTTC
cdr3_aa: CASSPLSGGAGNEQFF

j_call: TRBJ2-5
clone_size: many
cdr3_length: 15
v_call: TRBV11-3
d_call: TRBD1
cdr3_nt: TGTGCCAGCAGCCCAGGGACAGGCCCACAAGAGACCCAGTACTTC
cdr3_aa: CASSPGTGPQETQYF

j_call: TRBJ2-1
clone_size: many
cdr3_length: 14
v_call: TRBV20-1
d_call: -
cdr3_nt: TGCAGTGCTAGAGGAGACGCCGCCTACAATGAGCAGTTCTTC
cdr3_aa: CSARGDAAYNEQFF

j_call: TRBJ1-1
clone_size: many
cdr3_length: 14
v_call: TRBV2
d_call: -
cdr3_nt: TGTGCCAGCAGGTTTCAGGCTCAGAACACTGAAGCTTTCTTT
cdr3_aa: CASRFQAQNTEAFF

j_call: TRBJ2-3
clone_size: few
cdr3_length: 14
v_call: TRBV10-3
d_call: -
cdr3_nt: TGTGCCATCAGTGTTGGCCTCGATGGAGATACGCAGTATTTT
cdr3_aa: CAISVGLDGDTQYF

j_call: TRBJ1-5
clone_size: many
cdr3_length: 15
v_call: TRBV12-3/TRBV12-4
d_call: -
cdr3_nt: TGTGCCAGCAGCATGGGGCCCGCTGGCCCGGGGCCCCAGCATTTT
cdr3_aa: CASSMGPAGPGPQHF

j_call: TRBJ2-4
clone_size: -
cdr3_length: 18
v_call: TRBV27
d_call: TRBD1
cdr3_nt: TGTGCCAGCAGTTTCGGGGAGAGGGGGCAAATAGCCAAAAACATTCAGTACTTC
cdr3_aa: CASSFGERGQIAKNIQYF

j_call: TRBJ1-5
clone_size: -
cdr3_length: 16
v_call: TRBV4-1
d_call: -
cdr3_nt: TGCGCCAGCAGCCAATGGACGGGAGTAATCAATCAGCCCCAGCATTTT
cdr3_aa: CASSQWTGVINQPQHF

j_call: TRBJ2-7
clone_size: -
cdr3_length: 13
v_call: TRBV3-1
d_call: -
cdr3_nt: TGTGCCAGCAGCTCTACGAGGAGGTACGAGCAGTACTTC
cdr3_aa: CASSSTRRYEQYF

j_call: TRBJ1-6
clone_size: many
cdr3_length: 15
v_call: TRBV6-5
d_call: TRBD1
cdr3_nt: TGTGCCAGCAGTTACGGGGACAGGAGGAATTCACCCCTCCACTTT
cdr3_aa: CASSYGDRRNSPLHF

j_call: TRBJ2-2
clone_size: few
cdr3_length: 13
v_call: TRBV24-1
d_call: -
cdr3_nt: TGTGCCACCAGTGTGGGGAACACCGGGGAGCTGTTTTTT
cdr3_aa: CATSVGNTGELFF

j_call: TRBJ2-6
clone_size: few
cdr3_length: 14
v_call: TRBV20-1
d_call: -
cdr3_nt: TGCAGTGCTAGAGAGAGCTCTGGGGCCAACGTCCTGACTTTC
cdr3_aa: CSARESSGANVLTF